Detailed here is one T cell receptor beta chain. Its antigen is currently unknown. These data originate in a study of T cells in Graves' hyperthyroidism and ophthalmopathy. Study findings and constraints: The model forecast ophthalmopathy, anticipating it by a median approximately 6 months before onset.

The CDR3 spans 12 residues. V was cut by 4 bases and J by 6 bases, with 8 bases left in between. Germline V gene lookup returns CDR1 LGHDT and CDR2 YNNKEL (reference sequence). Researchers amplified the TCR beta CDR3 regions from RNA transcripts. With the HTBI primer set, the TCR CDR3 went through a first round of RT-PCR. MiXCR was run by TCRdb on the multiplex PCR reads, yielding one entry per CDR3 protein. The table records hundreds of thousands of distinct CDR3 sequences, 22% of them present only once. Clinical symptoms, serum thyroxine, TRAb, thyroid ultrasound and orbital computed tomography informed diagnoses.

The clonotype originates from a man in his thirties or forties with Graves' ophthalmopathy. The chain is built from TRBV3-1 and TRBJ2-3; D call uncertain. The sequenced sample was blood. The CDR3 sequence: CASSPFADTQYF. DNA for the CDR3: TGTGCCAGCAGCCCCTTTGCCGATACGCAGTATTTT.